The TCR beta chain under discussion was sequenced for a study of blood T cell repertoires in COVID-19. Study context: COVID-19 samples from acute and convalescent phases originated in the United States, Italy and Spain. The cDNA or gDNA used as material had been derived from T cells, B-cell-depleted T cells, or PBMCs.

Trimming took 7 bases from V and 6 from J; bases not matched to a gene: 8. CDR3 length: 14 amino acids. Germline V lookup: CDR1 ENHRY, CDR2 SYGVKD. As originally analysed: Reference gene primer amplification in the assay estimated nucleated cell counts. TCRdb's copy holds only in-frame clones and misses some; the assay was immunoSEQ multiplex PCR. V and J calls and clone size are given by that table; D and trimming were obtained from the DNA. There are 150,000 to 200,000 clones in the sample; around 77% occur only once, and approximately 3% lies in the top ten. The source material was peripheral blood. The sequence was obtained from a man aged 65 to 79 with acute or convalescent COVID-19. The rearrangement joins TRBV10-3 to TRBJ1-1, with TRBD1 matching 10 bases. The CDR3 region has the DNA TGTGCCATCACCCAGGACAGGGGGAATTCTGAAGCTTTCTTT. Translated: CAITQDRGNSEAFF.